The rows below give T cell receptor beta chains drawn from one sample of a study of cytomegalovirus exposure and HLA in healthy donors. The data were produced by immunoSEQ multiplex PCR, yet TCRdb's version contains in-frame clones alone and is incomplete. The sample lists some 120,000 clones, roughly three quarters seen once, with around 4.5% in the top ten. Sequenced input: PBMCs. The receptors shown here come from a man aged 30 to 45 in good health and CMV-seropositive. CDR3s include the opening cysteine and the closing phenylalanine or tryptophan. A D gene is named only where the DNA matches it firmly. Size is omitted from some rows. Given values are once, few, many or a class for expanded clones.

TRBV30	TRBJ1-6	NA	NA	TGTGCCTGGAAGGTTGGGGAGCCCCATTCACCCCTCCACTTT	CAWKVGEPHSPLHF
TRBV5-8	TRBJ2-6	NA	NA	TGTGCCAGCAGCTTATATATCTCTGGGGCCAACGGCCTGACTTTC	CASSLYISGANGLTF
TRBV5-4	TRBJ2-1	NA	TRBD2	TGTGCCAGCAGCGTACCGGGACTAGCGGTCGTAGGGCAGTTCTTC	CASSVPGLAVVGQFF
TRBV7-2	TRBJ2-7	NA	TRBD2	TGTGCCAGCAGCTTAGACGGGGAGGGACTCTCCTACGAGCAGTACTTC	CASSLDGEGLSYEQYF
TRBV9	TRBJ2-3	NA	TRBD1	TGTGCCAGCAGCCTCAGGACAGGGACAGATACGCAGTATTTT	CASSLRTGTDTQYF
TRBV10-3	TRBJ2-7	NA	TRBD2	TGTGCCATCAGGGGTAGCGGGTTTTCCTACGAGCAGTACTTC	CAIRGSGFSYEQYF
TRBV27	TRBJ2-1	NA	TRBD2	TGTGCCAGCAGTTTAAGGGCTAGCGGAGCCATCGGTGAGCAGTTCTTC	CASSLRASGAIGEQFF
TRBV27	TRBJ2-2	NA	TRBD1	TGTGCCAGCAGTCGGGGACAGGGTTTAGCCCTAGGGGCCGGGGAGCTGTTTTTT	CASSRGQGLALGAGELFF
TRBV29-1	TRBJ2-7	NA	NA	TGCAGCGTTGAAACAGGCTCCTACGAGCAGTACTTC	CSVETGSYEQYF
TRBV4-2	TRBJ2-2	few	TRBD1	TGTGCCAGCAGCCAAGTAGGACAGGGGAATGCCGGGGAGCTGTTTTTT	CASSQVGQGNAGELFF
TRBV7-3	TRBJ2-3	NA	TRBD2	TGTTCCAGCAGCTCCGGACTAGCGGGGGGGTGGGATACGCAGTATTTT	CSSSSGLAGGWDTQYF
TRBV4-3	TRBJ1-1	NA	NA	TGCGCCAGCAGCCAAGGGACAGACGAAGCTTTCTTT	CASSQGTDEAFF
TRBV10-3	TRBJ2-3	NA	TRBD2	TGTGCCATCAGTGAGCCCCCGGAACTAGCGGGGGGCCCACCAGATACGCAGTATTTT	CAISEPPELAGGPPDTQYF
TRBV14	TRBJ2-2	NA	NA	TGTGCCAGCAGCCAAGCGTATGGGGCCACCGGGGAGCTGTTTTTT	CASSQAYGATGELFF
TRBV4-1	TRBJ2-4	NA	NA	TGCGCCAGCAGCCAAGATGAGTACGGCACAAACAGTCAGTACTTC	CASSQDEYGTNSQYF
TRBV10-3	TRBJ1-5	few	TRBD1	TGTGCCATCAACGCACAGGGGTGGGGTCAGCCCCAGCATTTT	CAINAQGWGQPQHF